The table lists the clone carrying this T cell receptor beta chain with many counts. TCRdb recomputed calls from the RACE reads with MiXCR, one row per CDR3 protein. This table has about 65,000 distinct CDR3 sequences, approximately 6.5% appearing once. This entry comes from a study of human T cells and chemical hapten exposure. Study information: Per-sample variation in TCR yield stemmed mainly from small pooled library volume differences.

The CDR3 spans 16 residues. V gave up 1 base and J gave up 3 bases; unmatched junction bases: 5. Time point: healthy volunteer bleed at 6 weeks. Unfractionated whole blood was the source of the extracted total RNA. The source of this sequence is a female donor in good health. Some clones in this sample may be carry-over from other donors' samples. Material: whole blood. This chain uses TRBV12-3 or TRBV12-4 with TRBJ2-3; the match to TRBD2 covers 9 bases. This chain's CDR3 is CASSLGAGGRTDTQYF. CDR3 coding DNA: TGTGCCAGCAGTTTAGGTGCGGGAGGGCGAACAGATACGCAGTATTTT.